This TCR beta chain appears in the sequencing data of a study of T cells in tumors after PD-1 blockade. Study-level background: Excluded were patients with checkpoint blockade, immunosuppressants, or radiotherapy or other anti-cancer therapy within 4 weeks.

CDR3 size: 14 residues. From germline, CDR1 is MNHEY and CDR2 SVGAGI. V shed 7 bases and J shed 4 bases, with 13 bases lying between them. The data were produced by immunoSEQ multiplex PCR, yet TCRdb's version contains in-frame clones alone and is incomplete. The sample lists about 35,000 clones; roughly 78% were seen once. This clone was seen only a few times. The source was PBMCs, collected before anti-PD-1 treatment. The origin of this receptor is a human donor with basal cell carcinoma. The chain recombines TRBV6-5 with TRBJ2-2; D might be TRBD1 (6 bases). The CDR3 DNA sequence: TGTGCCAGCACGTCAGACAGGACCACCGGGGAGCTGTTTTTT. This translates into CASTSDRTTGELFF.